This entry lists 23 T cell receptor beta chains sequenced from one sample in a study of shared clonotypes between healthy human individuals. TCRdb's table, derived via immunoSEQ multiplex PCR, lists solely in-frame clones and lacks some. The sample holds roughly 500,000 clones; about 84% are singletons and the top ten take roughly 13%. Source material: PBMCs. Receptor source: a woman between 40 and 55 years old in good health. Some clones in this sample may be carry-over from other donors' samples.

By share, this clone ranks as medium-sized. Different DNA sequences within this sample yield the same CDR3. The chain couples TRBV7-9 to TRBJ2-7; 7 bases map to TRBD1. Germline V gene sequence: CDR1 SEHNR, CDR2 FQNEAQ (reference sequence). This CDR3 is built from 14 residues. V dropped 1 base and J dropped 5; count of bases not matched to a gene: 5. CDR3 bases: TGTGCCAGCAGCTTAGGCGGACAGGCGGACGAGCAGTACTTC. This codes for CASSLGGQADEQYF. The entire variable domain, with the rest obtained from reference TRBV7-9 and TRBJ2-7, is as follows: DTGVSQNPRHKITKRGQNVTFRCDPISEHNRLYWYRQTLGQGPEFLTYFQNEAQLEKSRLLSDRFSAERPKGSFSTLEIQRTEQGDSAMYLCASSLGGQADEQYFGPGTRLTVT.

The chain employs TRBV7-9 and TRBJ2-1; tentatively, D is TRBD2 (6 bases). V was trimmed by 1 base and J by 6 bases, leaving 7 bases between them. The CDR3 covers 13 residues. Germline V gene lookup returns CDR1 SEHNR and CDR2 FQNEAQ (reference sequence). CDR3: CASSLVGGNEQFF. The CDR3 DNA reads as TGTGCCAGCAGCTTAGTGGGGGGCAATGAGCAGTTCTTC.

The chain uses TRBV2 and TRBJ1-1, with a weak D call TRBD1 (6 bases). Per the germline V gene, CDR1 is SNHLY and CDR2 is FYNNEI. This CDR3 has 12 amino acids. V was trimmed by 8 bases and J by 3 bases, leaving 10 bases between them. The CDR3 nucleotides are TGTGCCAGCGGGGGGCAGGACACTGAAGCTTTCTTT. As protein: CASGGQDTEAFF.

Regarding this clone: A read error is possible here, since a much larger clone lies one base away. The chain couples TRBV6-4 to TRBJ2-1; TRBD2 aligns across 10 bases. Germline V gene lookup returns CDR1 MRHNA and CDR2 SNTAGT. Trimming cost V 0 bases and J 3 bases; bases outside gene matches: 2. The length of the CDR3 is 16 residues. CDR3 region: CASSDSSGGGYNEQFF. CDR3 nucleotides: TGTGCCAGCAGTGACTCGAGCGGGGGGGGCTACAATGAGCAGTTCTTC.

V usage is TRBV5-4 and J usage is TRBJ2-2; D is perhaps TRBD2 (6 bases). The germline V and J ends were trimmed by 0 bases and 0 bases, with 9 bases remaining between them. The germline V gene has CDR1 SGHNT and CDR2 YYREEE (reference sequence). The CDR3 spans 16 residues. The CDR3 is CASSLALAPNTGELFF. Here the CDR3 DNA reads TGTGCCAGCAGCTTGGCCCTAGCGCCGAACACCGGGGAGCTGTTTTTT.

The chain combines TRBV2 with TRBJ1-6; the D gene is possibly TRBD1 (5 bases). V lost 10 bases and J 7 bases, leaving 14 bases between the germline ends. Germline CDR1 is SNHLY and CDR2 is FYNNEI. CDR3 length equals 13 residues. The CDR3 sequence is CATRWGPNSPLHF. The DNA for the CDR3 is TGTGCCACCCGATGGGGCCCAAATTCACCCCTCCACTTT.

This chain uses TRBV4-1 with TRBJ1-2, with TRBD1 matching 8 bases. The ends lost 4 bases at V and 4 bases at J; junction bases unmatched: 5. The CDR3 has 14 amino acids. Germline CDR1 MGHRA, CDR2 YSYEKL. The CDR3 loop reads CASSPGQGGYGYTF. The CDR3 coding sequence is TGCGCCAGCAGCCCAGGACAGGGCGGCTATGGCTACACCTTC.

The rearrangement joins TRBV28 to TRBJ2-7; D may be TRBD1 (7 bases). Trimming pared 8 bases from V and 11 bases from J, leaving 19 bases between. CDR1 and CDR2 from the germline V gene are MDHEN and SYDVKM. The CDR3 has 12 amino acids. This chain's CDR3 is CASLGQGGVEYF. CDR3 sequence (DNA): TGTGCCAGCCTCGGGCAGGGGGGAGTGGAGTACTTC.

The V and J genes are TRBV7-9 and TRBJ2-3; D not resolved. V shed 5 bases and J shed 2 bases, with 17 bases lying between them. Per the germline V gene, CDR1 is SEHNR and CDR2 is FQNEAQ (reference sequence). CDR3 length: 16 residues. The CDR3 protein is CASSPPGSRHTDTQYF. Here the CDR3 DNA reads TGTGCCAGCAGCCCCCCAGGTAGCAGGCACACAGATACGCAGTATTTT.

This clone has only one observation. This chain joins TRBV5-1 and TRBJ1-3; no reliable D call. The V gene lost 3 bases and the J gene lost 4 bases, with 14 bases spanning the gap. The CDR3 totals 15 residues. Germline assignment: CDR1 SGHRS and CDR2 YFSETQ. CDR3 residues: CASSWAGVSGNTIYF. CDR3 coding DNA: TGCGCCAGCAGCTGGGCTGGGGTTTCAGGAAACACCATATATTTT.

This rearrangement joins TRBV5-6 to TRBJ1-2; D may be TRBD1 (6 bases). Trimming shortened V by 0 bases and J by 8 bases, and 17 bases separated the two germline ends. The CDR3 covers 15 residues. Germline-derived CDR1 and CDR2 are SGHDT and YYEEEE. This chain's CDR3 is CASSLGTPTGTGYTF. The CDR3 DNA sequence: TGTGCCAGCAGCTTGGGTACCCCTACCGGGACAGGCTACACCTTC.

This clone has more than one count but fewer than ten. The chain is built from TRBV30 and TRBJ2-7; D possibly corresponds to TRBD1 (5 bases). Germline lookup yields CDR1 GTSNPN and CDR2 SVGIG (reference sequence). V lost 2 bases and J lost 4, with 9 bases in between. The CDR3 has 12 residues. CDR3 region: CAWSQQDYEQYF. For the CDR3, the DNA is TGTGCCTGGAGTCAACAGGATTACGAGCAGTACTTC. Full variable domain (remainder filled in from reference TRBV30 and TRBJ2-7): SQTIHQWPATLVQPVGSPLSLECTVEGTSNPNLYWYRQAAGRGLQLLFYSVGIGQISSEVPQNLSASRPQDRQFILSSKKLLLSDSGFYLCAWSQQDYEQYFGPGTRLTVT.

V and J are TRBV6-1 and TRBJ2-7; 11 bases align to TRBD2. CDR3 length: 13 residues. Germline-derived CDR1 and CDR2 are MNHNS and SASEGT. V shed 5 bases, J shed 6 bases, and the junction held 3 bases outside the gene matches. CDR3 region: CASSTGLAAEQYF. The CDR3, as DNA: TGTGCCAGCAGTACGGGACTAGCGGCCGAGCAGTACTTC.

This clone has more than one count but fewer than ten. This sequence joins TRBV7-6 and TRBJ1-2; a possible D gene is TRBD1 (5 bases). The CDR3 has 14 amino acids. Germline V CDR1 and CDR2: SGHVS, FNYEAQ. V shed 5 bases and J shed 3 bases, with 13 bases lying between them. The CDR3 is CASSQYQGDYGYTF. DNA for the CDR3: TGTGCCAGCAGCCAGTACCAGGGTGACTATGGCTACACCTTC.

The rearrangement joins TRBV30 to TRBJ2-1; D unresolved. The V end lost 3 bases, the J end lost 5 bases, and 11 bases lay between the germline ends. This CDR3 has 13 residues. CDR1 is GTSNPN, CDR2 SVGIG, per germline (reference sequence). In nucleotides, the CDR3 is TGTGCCTGGAGCTATCTGACCCACAATGAGCAGTTCTTC. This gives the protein CAWSYLTHNEQFF.

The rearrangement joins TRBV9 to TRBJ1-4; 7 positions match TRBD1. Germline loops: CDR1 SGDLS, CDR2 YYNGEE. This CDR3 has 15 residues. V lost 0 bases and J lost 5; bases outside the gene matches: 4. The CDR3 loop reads CASSVEGAPNEKLFF. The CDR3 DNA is TGTGCCAGCAGCGTAGAGGGGGCCCCAAATGAAAAACTGTTTTTT.

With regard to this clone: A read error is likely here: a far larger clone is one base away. The CDR3 protein is CASRPMESRGYTF. Here the CDR3 DNA reads TGTGCCAGCAGACCTATGGAGTCCAGAGGCTACACCTTC. This chain connects TRBV5-4 to TRBJ1-2; D is unclear. The CDR3 is 13 residues long. The V end was cut by 5 bases, the J end by 8 bases, with 16 bases between. Germline assignment: CDR1 SGHNT and CDR2 YYREEE (reference sequence).

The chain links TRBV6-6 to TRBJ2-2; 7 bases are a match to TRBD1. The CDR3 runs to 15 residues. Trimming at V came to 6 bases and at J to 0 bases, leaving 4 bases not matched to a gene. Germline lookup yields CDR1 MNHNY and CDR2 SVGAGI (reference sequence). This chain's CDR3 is CASRSGQSNTGELFF. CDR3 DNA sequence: TGTGCCAGCAGGTCGGGACAGTCGAACACCGGGGAGCTGTTTTTT.

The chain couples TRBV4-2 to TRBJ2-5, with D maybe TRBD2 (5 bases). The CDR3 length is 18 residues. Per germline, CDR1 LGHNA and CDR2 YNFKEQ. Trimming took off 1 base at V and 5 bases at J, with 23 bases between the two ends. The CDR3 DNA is TGTGCCAGCAGCCAAGGTCTACGGGGTTGGGCGACGGCCGAGACCCAGTACTTC. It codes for CASSQGLRGWATAETQYF.

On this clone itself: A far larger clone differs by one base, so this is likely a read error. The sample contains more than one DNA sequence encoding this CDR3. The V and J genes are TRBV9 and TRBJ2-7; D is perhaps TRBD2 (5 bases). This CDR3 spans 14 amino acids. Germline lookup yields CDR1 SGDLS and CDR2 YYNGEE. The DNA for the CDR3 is TGCGCCAGCAGCGGCCACCCCGGAGACTACGAGCAGTACTTC. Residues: CASSGHPGDYEQYF.

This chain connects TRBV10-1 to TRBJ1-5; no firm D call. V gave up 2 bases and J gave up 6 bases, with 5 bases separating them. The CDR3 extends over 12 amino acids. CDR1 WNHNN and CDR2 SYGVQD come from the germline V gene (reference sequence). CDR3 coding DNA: TGCGCCAGCAGTGAGCCCGGTCAGCCCCAGCATTTT. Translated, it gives CASSEPGQPQHF.

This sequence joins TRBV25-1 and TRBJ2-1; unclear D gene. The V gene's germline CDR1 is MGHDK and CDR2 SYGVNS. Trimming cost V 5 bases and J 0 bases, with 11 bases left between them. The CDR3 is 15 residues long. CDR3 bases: TGTGCCAGCAGTTCACTGGAGAGCTCCTACAATGAGCAGTTCTTC. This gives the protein CASSSLESSYNEQFF.

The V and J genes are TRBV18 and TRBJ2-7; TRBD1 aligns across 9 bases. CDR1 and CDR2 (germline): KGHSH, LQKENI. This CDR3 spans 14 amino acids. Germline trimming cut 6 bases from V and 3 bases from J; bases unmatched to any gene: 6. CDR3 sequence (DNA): TGTGCCAGCTCGGACCTGGACAGGGGCTACGAGCAGTACTTC. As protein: CASSDLDRGYEQYF.